Below are 29 T cell receptor beta chains sequenced from a single sample in a study of blood T cell repertoires in COVID-19. Measured with immunoSEQ multiplex PCR; TCRdb has only the in-frame clones, and not every one. The sample has 120,000 to 150,000 clones, roughly nine tenths seen once; the top ten hold 1.5% to 2%. The specimen sequenced was peripheral blood. The receptor set was obtained from a human donor in a cohort sampled during active COVID-19.

The chain joins TRBV7-3 to TRBJ2-2, with 9 bases aligning to TRBD2. CDR1 SGHTA and CDR2 FQGTGA come from the germline V gene. J gave up 5 bases and V 1 base, and 11 bases lay outside the gene matches. The CDR3 runs to 18 residues. CDR3 sequence: CASSLMGSGGSGTGELFF. Written as DNA, the CDR3 is TGTGCCAGCAGCTTAATGGGTAGCGGGGGCTCAGGGACCGGGGAGCTGTTTTTT.

The chain is built from TRBV5-1 and TRBJ2-5, with 11 bases matching TRBD2. CDR3 length: 15 residues. With V trimmed by 0 bases and J by 4 bases, 2 bases remained unmatched. Germline CDR1 reads SGHRS; CDR2 reads YFSETQ. The DNA of the CDR3 is TGCGCCAGCAGCTTGGTAGCGGGGGGGCGAGAGACCCAGTACTTC. This sequence encodes CASSLVAGGRETQYF. The complete variable domain, with remaining parts taken from reference TRBV5-1 and TRBJ2-5, reads KAGVTQTPRYLIKTRGQQVTLSCSPISGHRSVSWYQQTPGQGLQFLFEYFSETQRNKGNFPGRFSGRQFSNSRSEMNVSTLELGDSALYLCASSLVAGGRETQYFGPGTRLLVL.

V and J are TRBV5-1 and TRBJ2-5; maybe TRBD2 (6 bases). The V gene's germline CDR1 is SGHRS and CDR2 YFSETQ. V was trimmed by 4 bases and J by 2 bases, leaving 12 bases between them. The CDR3 loop spans 14 amino acids. DNA for the CDR3: TGCGCCAGCAGCCCCGGGACTGGGCAAGAGACCCAGTACTTC. Residues: CASSPGTGQETQYF.

The V gene is TRBV15, the J gene TRBJ1-4, with no clear D. CDR3 length equals 14 residues. Germline CDR1 and CDR2: LNHNV and YYDKDF (reference sequence). The V and J ends lost 3 bases and 2 bases respectively, with 7 bases between them. The DNA of the CDR3 is TGTGCCACCAGCAGTAGAGGGACTAATGAAAAACTGTTTTTT. It specifies CATSSRGTNEKLFF.

This chain links TRBV18 with TRBJ1-1; 8 bases are shared with TRBD1. The CDR3 extends over 14 amino acids. After removal of 6 bases from V and 3 bases from J, the junction contained 6 bases not matched to a gene. CDR1 is KGHSH and CDR2 is LQKENI in the germline V gene. The CDR3 region has the DNA TGTGCCAGCTCTCAGACAGGGGAGCACACTGAAGCTTTCTTT. This codes for CASSQTGEHTEAFF.

The V and J genes are TRBV5-1 and TRBJ1-5, with D possibly TRBD1 on 6 matching bases. Germline V gene lookup returns CDR1 SGHRS and CDR2 YFSETQ. V was trimmed by 0 bases and J by 0 bases, leaving 7 bases between them. The CDR3 runs 15 residues. CDR3 sequence (DNA): TGCGCCAGCAGCTTGGGAGGGGGTAGCAATCAGCCCCAGCATTTT. This codes for CASSLGGGSNQPQHF.

This clone was observed once. This chain joins TRBV11-2 and TRBJ2-7; no firm D call. The CDR3 totals 13 residues. V lost 1 base and J 1 base, leaving 5 bases between the germline ends. The germline V gene has CDR1 SGHAT and CDR2 FQNNGV. In DNA, the CDR3 is TGTGCCAGCAGCTTAGGTACATCCTACGAGCAGTACTTC. Translation: CASSLGTSYEQYF.

This clone was found many times. The V and J genes are TRBV4-3 and TRBJ2-1, with 8 bases that match TRBD2. Losses at the gene ends were 0 bases for V and 0 bases for J; bases not matched to a gene: 1. The CDR3 runs to 16 residues. The germline CDR1 and CDR2 sequences are LGHNA and YSLEER. This chain's CDR3 is CASSQDAGGSYNEQFF. CDR3 coding DNA: TGCGCCAGCAGCCAAGATGCGGGGGGCTCCTACAATGAGCAGTTCTTC.

This clone occurred a few times. V is TRBV5-4 and J is TRBJ2-7; 7 positions match TRBD1. The CDR3 consists of 14 residues. Germline CDR1 is SGHNT and CDR2 is YYREEE (reference sequence). The ends lost 4 bases at V and 2 bases at J; junction bases unmatched: 6. The CDR3 loop reads CASSLPGQTYEQYF. Written as DNA, the CDR3 is TGTGCCAGCAGCCTACCGGGACAGACCTACGAGCAGTACTTC.

The chain has TRBV3-1 (or the pseudogene TRBV3-2) and TRBJ2-2; 14 bases fit TRBD2. This CDR3 comprises 18 residues. J was trimmed by 4 bases and V by 0 bases; bases with no gene match: 4. Germline CDR1 is LGHDT and CDR2 is YNNKEL (reference sequence). The DNA of the CDR3 is TGTGCCAGCAGCCAAGATGGGGGACTAGCGGGGGTCACCGGGGAGCTGTTTTTT. Translation: CASSQDGGLAGVTGELFF.

This chain joins TRBV7-2 and TRBJ1-1; perhaps TRBD1 as D (5 bases). The V gene's germline CDR1 is SGHTA and CDR2 FQGNSA. There are 13 residues in the CDR3. Trimming stripped 5 bases from V and 2 bases from J, with 9 bases between. CDR3 nucleotides: TGTGCCAGCAGCCTCAGGGCTAACACTGAAGCTTTCTTT. It specifies CASSLRANTEAFF.

J is TRBJ2-4 and V is TRBV25-1; TRBD2 matches at 7 bases. J lost 7 bases, V lost 3 bases, and 6 bases had no gene match. The CDR3 is 14 residues long. CDR1 and CDR2 from the germline V gene are MGHDK and SYGVNS. The chain's CDR3 is CASSEWEGPNIQYF. For the CDR3, the DNA is TGTGCCAGCAGTGAGTGGGAGGGGCCTAACATTCAGTACTTC.

The V gene is TRBV11-2, the J gene TRBJ2-5; 7 bases are shared with TRBD2. V trimming: 4 bases; J trimming: 8 bases; junction bases outside the gene matches: 10. CDR1 SGHAT and CDR2 FQNNGV come from the germline V gene. The CDR3 is 14 amino acids. CDR3 loop: CASSSNGGTITQYF. The CDR3 DNA follows: TGTGCCAGCAGCTCCAACGGGGGGACCATAACCCAGTACTTC.

The chain carries TRBV5-1 and TRBJ1-2; weak D call: TRBD1 (5 bases). Trimming pared 5 bases from V and 1 base from J, leaving 15 bases between. Per germline, CDR1 SGHRS and CDR2 YFSETQ. The CDR3 is made up of 15 amino acids. CDR3 in amino acids: CASRPGTGDNYGYTF. CDR3 nucleotides: TGCGCCAGCAGGCCTGGGACGGGAGATAACTATGGCTACACCTTC.

The chain employs TRBV3-1 (or the pseudogene TRBV3-2) and TRBJ1-1, with no clear D. Trimming took off 3 bases at V and 4 bases at J, with 6 bases between the two ends. The CDR3 has 12 amino acids. CDR1 LGHDT and CDR2 YNNKEL come from the germline V gene (reference sequence). The DNA of the CDR3 is TGTGCCAGCAGCCACCTCGGCACTGAAGCTTTCTTT. The encoded protein is CASSHLGTEAFF.

This sequence joins TRBV10-3 and TRBJ1-1, with a tentative D call TRBD1 (6 bases). The CDR3 has 14 residues. Trimming left V 6 bases short and J 3 bases short, with 14 bases between. Germline-derived CDR1 and CDR2 are ENHRY and SYGVKD. The CDR3 DNA sequence: TGTGCCATCAGCCCCAGGGGTCTAGACACTGAAGCTTTCTTT. The encoded protein is CAISPRGLDTEAFF.

The rearrangement links TRBV12-3 or TRBV12-4 to TRBJ1-2; a possible D gene is TRBD1 (5 bases). CDR3 length: 13 amino acids. V dropped 5 bases and J dropped 1 base, with 8 bases sitting between them. This chain's CDR3 is CASSVTDNYGYTF. The CDR3 DNA reads as TGTGCCAGCAGTGTGACAGATAACTATGGCTACACCTTC.

This clone appeared a single time. The J gene is TRBJ1-5, the V gene TRBV19, with 7 bases aligning to TRBD1. The germline CDR1 and CDR2 sequences are LNHDA and SQIVND (reference sequence). V dropped 4 bases and J dropped 0; count of bases not matched to a gene: 6. The CDR3 is 16 amino acids. The CDR3 here is CASSTQTGYSNQPQHF. The CDR3 bases are TGTGCCAGTAGTACCCAGACAGGGTATAGCAATCAGCCCCAGCATTTT. Together with reference TRBV19 and TRBJ1-5, the CDR3 gives the full variable domain: DGGITQSPKYLFRKEGQNVTLSCEQNLNHDAMYWYRQDPGQGLRLIYYSQIVNDFQKGDIAEGYSVSREKKESFPLTVTSAQKNPTAFYLCASSTQTGYSNQPQHFGDGTRLSIL.

The V and J genes are TRBV24-1 and TRBJ2-1, with a possible D match to TRBD1 (6 bases). Germline V gene lookup returns CDR1 KGHDR and CDR2 SFDVKD. V gave up 3 bases and J gave up 0 bases, with 11 bases separating them. This CDR3 has 16 residues. CDR3 loop: CATSDGGAGSYNEQFF. CDR3 in DNA: TGTGCCACCAGTGATGGGGGCGCGGGCTCCTACAATGAGCAGTTCTTC.

In regard to this clone: The junction and the germline gene differ at one end; a read error may be behind it. The V and J genes are TRBV7-9 and TRBJ2-2; TRBD2 aligns across 8 bases. Germline CDR1 SEHNR, CDR2 FQNEAQ (reference sequence). The length of the CDR3 is 14 residues. This chain's CDR3 is CASRAGGNTGELFF. The CDR3 region has the DNA TGCGCCAGCCGGGCGGGGGGCAACACCGGGGAGCTGTTTTTT.

The chain carries TRBV6-1 and TRBJ2-6; a weak D match, TRBD1 (5 bases). The ends were cut back, 2 bases at V and 0 bases at J, with 5 bases in the middle. CDR3 length: 15 amino acids. Germline values: CDR1 MNHNS, CDR2 SASEGT. The CDR3 bases are TGTGCCAGCAGTGAAAGGGGCTCTGGGGCCAACGTCCTGACTTTC. It yields the protein CASSERGSGANVLTF.

This chain links TRBV5-1 with TRBJ1-5; 7 nucleotides line up with TRBD1. V was pared by 0 bases and J by 6 bases, with 3 bases of the junction left unmatched. Germline V CDR1 and CDR2: SGHRS, YFSETQ. The length of the CDR3 is 14 residues. CDR3 region: CASSLGQGGQPQHF. In DNA, the CDR3 is TGCGCCAGCAGCTTGGGACAGGGAGGTCAGCCCCAGCATTTT. Full variable domain (remainder filled in from reference TRBV5-1 and TRBJ1-5): KAGVTQTPRYLIKTRGQQVTLSCSPISGHRSVSWYQQTPGQGLQFLFEYFSETQRNKGNFPGRFSGRQFSNSRSEMNVSTLELGDSALYLCASSLGQGGQPQHFGDGTRLSIL.

This clone was counted once. The chain has TRBV7-3 and TRBJ1-2; D possibly corresponds to TRBD1 (5 bases). CDR3 length: 15 amino acids. Germline assignment: CDR1 SGHTA and CDR2 FQGTGA. The ends were cut back, 2 bases at V and 3 bases at J, with 13 bases in the middle. The CDR3 region has the DNA TGTGCCAGCAGCTTATTACCAGGGCAGGACTATGGCTACACCTTC. It yields the protein CASSLLPGQDYGYTF.

This clone was found once. The genes are TRBV11-2 and TRBJ2-7; perhaps TRBD2 as D (5 bases). Trimming removed 0 bases from V and 4 bases from J, with 10 bases in between. Germline loops: CDR1 SGHAT, CDR2 FQNNGV. The CDR3 has 14 residues. DNA for the CDR3: TGTGCCAGCAGCTTAGATCGGGGTTTGTACGAGCAGTACTTC. Amino acid sequence: CASSLDRGLYEQYF.

The rearrangement uses TRBV15 and TRBJ1-1, with D possibly matching TRBD1 (5 bases). The CDR3 contains 15 residues. V lost 0 bases and J lost 6, with 14 bases in between. Germline V gene lookup returns CDR1 LNHNV and CDR2 YYDKDF (reference sequence). This chain's CDR3 is CATSRDRGFRAEAFF. The CDR3 DNA reads TGTGCCACCAGCAGAGATCGGGGGTTTCGGGCTGAAGCTTTCTTT.

The rearrangement uses TRBV5-6 and TRBJ1-2; TRBD1 agrees at 10 bases. The CDR3 covers 17 residues. Germline lookup yields CDR1 SGHDT and CDR2 YYEEEE. Trimming took 5 bases from V and 2 from J; bases not matched to a gene: 12. CDR3 nucleotide sequence: TGTGCCAGCAGAAAATGGTTTGGACAGGGGGGAAACTATGGCTACACCTTC. It codes for CASRKWFGQGGNYGYTF.

CDR3 in amino acids: CASGKRRGGQFF. The CDR3 coding sequence is TGTGCCAGCGGTAAACGTCGGGGGGGGCAGTTCTTC. The chain uses TRBV27 and TRBJ2-1; 8 nucleotides line up with TRBD2. The CDR3 has 12 amino acids. In germline, CDR1 is MNHEY, CDR2 SMNVEV (reference sequence). V lost 8 bases to trimming and J lost 12 bases; unmatched junction nucleotides: 9.

This chain connects TRBV27 to TRBJ2-7; a possible D gene is TRBD1 (5 bases). The CDR3 has 13 residues. Between the trimmed V and J ends, which lost 2 bases and 3 bases, there was a span of 8 bases. Germline assignment: CDR1 MNHEY and CDR2 SMNVEV (reference sequence). CDR3 bases: TGTGCCAGCAGTTTAGGCAGGGACTACGAGCAGTACTTC. It translates to CASSLGRDYEQYF.

This chain connects TRBV13 to TRBJ2-5, with 8 nucleotides matching TRBD1. With 3 bases clipped from V and 2 bases from J, the junction kept 14 bases outside the gene matches. The germline V gene encodes CDR1 PRHDT and CDR2 FYEKMQ (reference sequence). CDR3 length equals 18 residues. CDR3 region: CASSFGTGPQTVQETQYF. The CDR3 DNA sequence: TGTGCCAGCAGCTTTGGGACAGGTCCTCAAACGGTACAAGAGACCCAGTACTTC.